This T cell receptor (beta chain) comes out of a study of CD8+CD57+ T cells in acquired aplastic anemia (dated by TCRdb to about 2018). For context, the study as a whole: On average, sorted CD4+ and CD8+ cells yielded around 3.4 ug of extracted DNA, with a range of about 0.18 to 30 ug. For healthy donor samples, the average read count was about 10.8 million for CD4+ cells and fewer than 14 million for CD8+ cells.

The trim is 5 bases for V and 4 bases for J, with a gap of 15 bases between the germline ends. CDR3 length: 15 amino acids, cysteine to phenylalanine. The entry retains the CDR3 DNA only, 45 bases that are in frame from base 1. In the germline V gene, CDR1 corresponds to SNHLY and CDR2 to FYNNEI. In this study, sorted CD4+ and CD8+ T cells from the blood of healthy subjects and of severe aplastic anemia patients had their TCR repertoires deep-sequenced. Ficoll-Paque density gradient centrifugation was used to isolate peripheral blood mononuclear cells. Before DNA was extracted, CD4+ and CD8+ T cells were sorted using either FACS or magnetic beads. On the study overall, not on this receptor specifically: CD8+ Simpson's diversity did not differ significantly between patients and healthy controls (P=0.060). Around 30 CD8+ CDR3 sequences were shared between patients and controls but appeared highly expressed in patients and within their immunodominant clones.

TCR beta VDJ combination and CDR3 sequence profiling used genomic DNA as the template. An Illumina HiSeq 2000 was used for TCR repertoire sequencing. Per the source publication's procedure: Repertoires were assessed using TRBV/TRBJ rearrangement plots, CDR3 size and DJ length profiles, and Simpson's diversity index. The most abundant DNA sequence in the deep sequencing data was taken as the immunodominant clone. CDR3 amino acid sequences were checked for sharing between subjects and were compared against published repertoires and the VDJdb database. TCRdb applied fastp at Q25 and MiXCR to the public reads, then kept only in-frame beta chains. Each entry is one CDR3 protein sequence, shown with its most common DNA and genes. The V and J calls and clone size come from TCRdb's table, not from the authors' own analysis. The sample table lists over 150,000 distinct CDR3 sequences, roughly 56% of them with a count of one. The ten top clones hold 15% to 20% of the sample.

This clonotype was seen a few times. Its antigen remains undetermined. No qualities accompany the bases; no much larger clone lies one base away. Sequenced input: sorted CD4+, CD8+, or CD8+CD57+ T cells (not recorded which) from PBMCs. The V gene is TRBV2 and the J gene is TRBJ2-1; TRBD1 is perhaps the D gene, given 6 matching bases. The TCR originated in a human donor in good health, serving as a control. DNA sequence: TGTGCCAGCAGTTCTACGAGGACAGCTTACAATGAGCAGTTCTTC. Translation gives CASSSTRTAYNEQFF.